This T cell receptor (beta chain) was identified in a study of cytomegalovirus exposure and HLA in healthy donors. The CDR3 totals 15 residues. The germline V gene has CDR1 SQVTM and CDR2 ANQGSEA. V lost 6 bases to trimming and J lost 5 bases; unmatched junction nucleotides: 12. Primers included in the PCR were 60 Vbeta and 13 Jbeta primers. Here immunoSEQ multiplex PCR was the method, and the copy in TCRdb shows in-frame clones only, minus some. The sample lists over 200,000 clones, roughly 89% occurring once. The receptor was derived from a woman between 18 and 30 years old in good health and CMV-seronegative. Sequenced: PBMCs. The rearrangement links TRBV29-1 to TRBJ2-1; TRBD2 matches at 8 bases. The CDR3 sequence is CSVRRGGLEDNEQFF. CDR3 coding DNA: TGCAGCGTGCGACGGGGGGGGCTCGAGGACAATGAGCAGTTCTTC.